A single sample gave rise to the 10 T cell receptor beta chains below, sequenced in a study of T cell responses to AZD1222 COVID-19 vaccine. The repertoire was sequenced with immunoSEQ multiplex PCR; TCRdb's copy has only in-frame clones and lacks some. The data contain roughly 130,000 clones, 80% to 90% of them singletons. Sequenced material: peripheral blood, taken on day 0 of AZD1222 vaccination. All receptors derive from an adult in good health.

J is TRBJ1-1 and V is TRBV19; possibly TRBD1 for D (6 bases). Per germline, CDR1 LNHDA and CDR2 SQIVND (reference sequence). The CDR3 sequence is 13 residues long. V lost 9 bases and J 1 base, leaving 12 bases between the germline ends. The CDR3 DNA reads TGTGCCAGCCAGGGGCCTAGGAACACTGAAGCTTTCTTT. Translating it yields CASQGPRNTEAFF.

CDR3 residues: CASSLAQRVGSYGYTF. The CDR3 DNA reads TGTGCCAGCAGCTTAGCGCAAAGGGTCGGGTCCTATGGCTACACCTTC. The genes are TRBV7-2 and TRBJ1-2; D not certain. In germline, CDR1 is SGHTA, CDR2 FQGNSA. The CDR3 spans 16 residues. With 0 bases removed from V and 4 bases from J, the gap between germline ends came to 15 bases.

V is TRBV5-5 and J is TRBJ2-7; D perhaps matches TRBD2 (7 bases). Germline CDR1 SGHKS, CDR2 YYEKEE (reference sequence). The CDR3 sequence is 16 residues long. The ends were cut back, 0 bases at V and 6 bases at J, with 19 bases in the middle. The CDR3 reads CASSLGTGNGGREQYF. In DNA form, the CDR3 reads TGTGCCAGCAGCTTGGGGACCGGGAACGGGGGGCGCGAGCAGTACTTC. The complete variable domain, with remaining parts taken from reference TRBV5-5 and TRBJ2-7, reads DAGVTQSPTHLIKTRGQQVTLRCSPISGHKSVSWYQQVLGQGPQFIFQYYEKEERGRGNFPDRFSARQFPNYSSELNVNALLLGDSALYLCASSLGTGNGGREQYFGPGTRLTVT.

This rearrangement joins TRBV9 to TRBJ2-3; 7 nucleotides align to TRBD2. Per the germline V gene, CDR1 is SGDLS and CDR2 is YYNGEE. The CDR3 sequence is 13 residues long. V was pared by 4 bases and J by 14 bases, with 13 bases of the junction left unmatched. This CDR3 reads CASSPTGTKIPYF. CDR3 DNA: TGTGCCAGCAGCCCAACCGGGACTAAGATTCCGTATTTT.

CDR3 nucleotide sequence: TGTGCCAGCAGCCAGGGACCGAACAATGAGCAGTTCTTC. Protein: CASSQGPNNEQFF. This chain connects TRBV6-5 to TRBJ2-1; D tentatively reads TRBD1 or TRBD2 (5 bases each). Germline CDR1 and CDR2: MNHEY and SVGAGI. The CDR3 is made up of 13 amino acids. V lost 6 bases and J 5 bases, leaving 11 bases between the germline ends.

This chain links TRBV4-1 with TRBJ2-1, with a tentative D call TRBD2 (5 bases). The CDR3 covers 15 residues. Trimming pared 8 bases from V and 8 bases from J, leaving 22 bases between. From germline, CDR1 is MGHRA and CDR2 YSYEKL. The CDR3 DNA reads TGCGCCAGCGAGACCGGCCATAGTGTCGGGGATGAGCAGTTCTTC. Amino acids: CASETGHSVGDEQFF.

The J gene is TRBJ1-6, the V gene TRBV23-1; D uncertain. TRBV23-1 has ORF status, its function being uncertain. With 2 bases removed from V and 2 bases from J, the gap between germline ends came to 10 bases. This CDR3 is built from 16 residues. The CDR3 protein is CASSQPFSPYNSPLHF. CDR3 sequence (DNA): TGCGCCAGCAGTCAACCTTTTTCGCCCTATAATTCACCCCTCCACTTT.

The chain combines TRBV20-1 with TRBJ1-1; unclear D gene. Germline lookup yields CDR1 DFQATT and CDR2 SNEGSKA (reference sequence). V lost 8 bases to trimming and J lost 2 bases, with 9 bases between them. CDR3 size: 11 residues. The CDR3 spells CSPKRNTEAFF. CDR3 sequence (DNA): TGCAGTCCCAAGAGAAACACTGAAGCTTTCTTT.

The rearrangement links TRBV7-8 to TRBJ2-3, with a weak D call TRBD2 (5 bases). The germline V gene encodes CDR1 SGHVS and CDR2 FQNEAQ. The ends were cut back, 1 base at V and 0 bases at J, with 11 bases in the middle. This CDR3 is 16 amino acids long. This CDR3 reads CASSLGHRTSTDTQYF. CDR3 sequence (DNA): TGTGCCAGCAGCTTAGGGCACCGGACTAGCACAGATACGCAGTATTTT.

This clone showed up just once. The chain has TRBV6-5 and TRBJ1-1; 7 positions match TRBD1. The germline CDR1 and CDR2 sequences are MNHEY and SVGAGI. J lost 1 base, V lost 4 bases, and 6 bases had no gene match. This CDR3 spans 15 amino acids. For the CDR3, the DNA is TGTGCCAGCAGTTGGTCAGGGGGGGGGAACACTGAAGCTTTCTTT. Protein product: CASSWSGGGNTEAFF.